This entry describes one T cell receptor (beta chain). This clonotype showed up just a few times. What antigen it recognizes has not been identified. The input lacks base qualities; no much larger clone sits a single base away. This sample stems from a study of T cell repertoires in cytomegalovirus infection (dated by TCRdb to between 2019 and 2020). Context from the whole study: Alongside well-studied HLA-B-restricted epitopes, the peptide stimulations were aimed at recently identified HLA-C-restricted CMV epitopes, whose presentation resists viral immunomodulation. Donor HLA type was relevant to the analysis, because carriage of CMV infection together with the matching HLA type was indicated by public TCR beta signatures. The full study reports these points: The ex vivo response was dominated by HLA-C-restricted CMV-specific TCR beta clonotypes, which also provided the single most frequent clonotype in two of eight donors. Carriers of CMV infection plus the relevant HLA type were discriminated by the cumulative frequency of public TCR beta family members in the study cohort and in an independent roughly 400-donor cohort.

TCRdb records Illumina HiSeq 1500 as the sequencer. In-frame beta chains were kept once TCRdb had trimmed the public reads at Q25 with fastp and called clones with MiXCR. Each record represents a unique CDR3 protein, reported with the most common genes and DNA among its rows. Counted in this sample were about 830,000 distinct CDR3 sequences; 30% to 35% of them appeared once. The ten top clones hold roughly an eighth of the sample. The CDR3 goes from the cysteine to the phenylalanine over 12 residues. Only the CDR3 part of the read is kept: 36 bases, read in frame from the first base. V is reduced by 7 bases and J by 3 bases, leaving a spacing of 8 bases between them. As encoded in the germline V gene (reference sequence), CDR1 is PRHDT while CDR2 is FYEKMQ. This specimen's treatment or condition label, per the study, means: in vitro stimulation with specific CMV peptide epitopes to enrich CMV-specific T cells.

This chain joins TRBV13 to TRBJ2-3, with the D segment identity uncertain. The sequence derives from a human donor in good health (CMV status not recorded). Some clones in this sample may be carry-over from other donors' samples. The specimen was cultured CD8+ T cells from PBMCs, collected from culture after CMV antigen stimulation. The CDR3 is CASKRVTDTQYF. The nucleotide sequence is given as TGTGCCAGCAAACGGGTTACAGATACGCAGTATTTT.